Listed below are T cell receptor beta chains from one sample, sequenced in a study of shared clonotypes between healthy human individuals. The table came from immunoSEQ multiplex PCR; TCRdb's copy has only in-frame clones and leaves some out. The table lists some 2,000,000 clones, about 95% of them singletons. Sequencing was carried out using naive CD8+ T cells sorted from blood. The receptors originated from a man between 18 and 35 years old in good health. Each CDR3 is given with its conserved first and last residue. The D gene is left open where the match is weak. The listing skips clone size in some rows; elsewhere it reads once, few, many or a size class.

D,J,V,size,DNA,CDR3
.,TRBJ2-1,TRBV6-5,once,TGTGCCAGCAGTTACTCGACCCTAAATGAGCAGTTCTTC,CASSYSTLNEQFF
TRBD1,TRBJ1-1,TRBV5-6,.,TGTGCCAGCAGCTACGGGACAGGGCCCACTGAAGCTTTCTTT,CASSYGTGPTEAFF
TRBD1,TRBJ2-2,TRBV29-1,.,TGCAGCGTAGATAACAGGGGCACCGGGGAGCTGTTTTTT,CSVDNRGTGELFF
.,TRBJ2-7,TRBV19,.,TGTGCCAGTAGTATTGAACGGGACACAGTTTCCTACGAGCAGTACTTC,CASSIERDTVSYEQYF
TRBD2,TRBJ2-1,TRBV10-1,.,TGCGCCAGCAGTGAGTCGATGGGACTAGCTGAGGGTGAGCAGTTCTTC,CASSESMGLAEGEQFF
.,TRBJ2-5,TRBV6-4,.,TGTGCCAGCGCGACGTACGCCCAAGAGACCCAGTACTTC,CASATYAQETQYF
.,TRBJ2-1,TRBV9,.,TGTGCCAGCAGCGTAAACTACTACAATGAGCAGTTCTTC,CASSVNYYNEQFF
TRBD2,TRBJ2-7,TRBV4-1,.,TGCGCCAGCAGTCGGACTAGCGGGAGGGGGCCCTACGAGCAGTACTTC,CASSRTSGRGPYEQYF
.,TRBJ1-2,TRBV6-6,once,TGTGCCAGCAGTTACTCGGAAGGCTATGCCGGCTACACCTTC,CASSYSEGYAGYTF
.,TRBJ2-3,TRBV6-8,.,TGTGCCAGCAGTTACAAGAACGTAGCGTGGACAGATACGCAGTATTTT,CASSYKNVAWTDTQYF
.,TRBJ2-3,TRBV30,once,TGTGCCTGGGAGGACGTGACACTCGCTACCACAGATACGCAGTATTTT,CAWEDVTLATTDTQYF
.,TRBJ1-5,TRBV19,.,TGTGCCAGTAGTATCATCGGGCATAGCAATCAGCCCCAGCATTTT,CASSIIGHSNQPQHF
TRBD1,TRBJ2-4,TRBV30,.,TGTGCCTGGAGTGGCTGGACAGGAAAACTAGCCAAAAACATTCAGTACTTC,CAWSGWTGKLAKNIQYF
.,TRBJ2-1,TRBV29-1,.,TGCAGCGCCGGGACCGGGGGTTACAATGAGCAGTTCTTC,CSAGTGGYNEQFF
.,TRBJ2-5,TRBV7-8,once,TGTGCCAGCAGCTTAGATGTCATTCAAGAGACCCAGTACTTC,CASSLDVIQETQYF
.,TRBJ1-1,TRBV7-9,.,TGTGCCAGCAGCTTAAACAGGGAAGCTTTCTTT,CASSLNREAFF
.,TRBJ1-1,TRBV19,.,TGTGCCAGTAGTATAGATGGTGAGACTGAAGCTTTCTTT,CASSIDGETEAFF
.,TRBJ2-5,TRBV4-1,.,TGCGCCAGCAGCCAAGATCCTGGCAGAGGAGAGACCCAGTACTTC,CASSQDPGRGETQYF
TRBD1,TRBJ1-4,TRBV6-5,.,TGTGCCAGCAGGGGGGACAGCCATAATGAAAAACTGTTTTTT,CASRGDSHNEKLFF
TRBD2,TRBJ2-1,TRBV7-2,.,TGTGCCAGCAGCTTAATGGGACTAGCGTCCCCTTACAATGAGCAGTTCTTC,CASSLMGLASPYNEQFF
TRBD2,TRBJ2-3,TRBV11-2,.,TGTGCCAGCAGCCCTAGCGGGAGTGAGACAGATACGCAGTATTTT,CASSPSGSETDTQYF
.,TRBJ1-5,TRBV30,.,TGTGCCTGGAGTACAGGGAATCAGCCCCAGCATTTT,CAWSTGNQPQHF
.,TRBJ1-1,TRBV7-6,.,TGTGCCAGCAGCCCCCTTGGGGGAACTGAAGCTTTCTTT,CASSPLGGTEAFF
.,TRBJ2-2,TRBV5-6,.,TGTGCCAGCAGCTACGGGACATCGAACACCGGGGAGCTGTTTTTT,CASSYGTSNTGELFF
.,TRBJ2-1,TRBV10-3,.,TGTGCCATCAGTGAAGAGGGCCCCTCAAACAATGAGCAGTTCTTC,CAISEEGPSNNEQFF
TRBD1,TRBJ1-2,TRBV7-9,.,TGTGCCAGCAGCTCCATCGGAGTGGACAGGTTCGGCTATGGCTACACCTTC,CASSSIGVDRFGYGYTF
.,TRBJ1-2,TRBV19,.,TGTGCCAGTAGGGGAGACCCCTATGGCTACACCTTC,CASRGDPYGYTF
TRBD2,TRBJ2-1,TRBV5-4,.,TGTGCCAGCAGCTTGACTGATTTTGCGGGAGGGCCGTCTAATGAGCAGTTCTTC,CASSLTDFAGGPSNEQFF
.,TRBJ1-6,TRBV6-5,.,TGTGCCAGCAGTTCAGGCGAAACTAATTCACCCCTCCACTTT,CASSSGETNSPLHF
.,TRBJ2-1,TRBV5-5,.,TGTGCCAGCAGCTTGACGGGAATCAATGAGCAGTTCTTC,CASSLTGINEQFF
.,TRBJ2-5,TRBV4-1,.,TGCGCCAGCACCAGCGGGCCGGGAGTTGGAGAGACCCAGTACTTC,CASTSGPGVGETQYF
.,TRBJ2-7,TRBV4-3,once,TGCGCCAGCAGCCAATACGAGGGCTACGAGCAGTACTTC,CASSQYEGYEQYF
TRBD1,TRBJ1-6,TRBV30,.,TGTGCCTGGAATGGAAGAGGGGGCCTTGGTTCACCCCTCCACTTT,CAWNGRGGLGSPLHF
.,TRBJ2-1,TRBV7-9,once,TGTGCCAGCAGCTTAACCCCCGGTTACAATGAGCAGTTCTTC,CASSLTPGYNEQFF
TRBD1,TRBJ2-1,TRBV5-1,.,TGCGCCAGCAGACGGACAGGGGGCATTATTGATGAGCAGTTCTTC,CASRRTGGIIDEQFF
.,TRBJ2-1,TRBV6-1,.,TGTGCCGGGATGCAGGGACCTAGCTCCTACAATGAGCAGTTCTTC,CAGMQGPSSYNEQFF
TRBD2,TRBJ2-7,TRBV5-7,.,TGTGCCAGCAGCCGGACTAGCGGAAGCTCCTACGAGCAGTACTTC,CASSRTSGSSYEQYF
TRBD1,TRBJ1-4,TRBV7-8,.,TGTGCCAGCAGCCAGCTGACAGGGGGGGTTGGAAAACTGTTTTTT,CASSQLTGGVGKLFF
.,TRBJ1-2,TRBV4-1,.,TGCGCCAGCAGCCAAGATGAGGACCGCCGTACGCGGGGCTACACCTTC,CASSQDEDRRTRGYTF
.,TRBJ2-5,TRBV7-9,.,TGTGCCAGCAGCTTAGTCGCGGTTCAAGAGACCCAGTACTTC,CASSLVAVQETQYF
TRBD1,TRBJ2-5,TRBV7-9,.,TGTGCCAGCCCGACATTAGACAGGGGGCGTGAGGGGACCCAAGAGACCCAGTACTTC,CASPTLDRGREGTQETQYF
.,TRBJ2-7,TRBV6-6,.,TGTGCCAGCAGTTACGGCAGCAGCTCCTACGAGCAGTACTTC,CASSYGSSSYEQYF
.,TRBJ2-7,TRBV29-1,.,TGCAGCGTCTCGGAGGGCTACGAGCAGTACTTC,CSVSEGYEQYF
.,TRBJ1-2,TRBV5-1,.,TGCGCCAGCAGCTTGGACAGCGCCCTTACTAACTATGGCTACACCTTC,CASSLDSALTNYGYTF
.,TRBJ2-1,TRBV7-2,.,TGTGCCAGCAGCAGAACAGGGTTGTCCTCCTACAATGAGCAGTTCTTC,CASSRTGLSSYNEQFF
.,TRBJ2-7,TRBV5-4,.,TGTGCCAGCAGCTTGGGAGGGCCGGCCTACGAGCAGTACTTC,CASSLGGPAYEQYF
TRBD1,TRBJ2-1,TRBV6-5,.,TGTGCCAGCAGTTACACCGGGACAGGGAACTACAATGAGCAGTTCTTC,CASSYTGTGNYNEQFF
TRBD2,TRBJ2-3,TRBV7-2,.,TGTGCCAGCAGCGGGCTAGCGGGAGGGACAGATACGCAGTATTTT,CASSGLAGGTDTQYF
.,TRBJ2-1,TRBV10-3,.,TGTGCCATCAGCGAGGAGGACCTTCGAAATGAGCAGTTCTTC,CAISEEDLRNEQFF
.,TRBJ1-5,TRBV28,.,TGTGCCAGCAGTTTGCGGCCAGGGGAACGGGGTCAGCCCCAGCATTTT,CASSLRPGERGQPQHF
.,TRBJ2-7,TRBV30,.,TGTGCCTGTCGGACGGACTCCTACGAGCAGTACTTC,CACRTDSYEQYF
.,TRBJ1-4,TRBV25-1,.,TGTGCCAGCAGTGAATATATCGGTGGGATTGATGAAAAACTGTTTTTT,CASSEYIGGIDEKLFF
.,TRBJ2-1,TRBV28,.,TGTGCCAGCAGTTCCCCCAGTGAGAGCTCCTACAATGAGCAGTTCTTC,CASSSPSESSYNEQFF
.,TRBJ2-7,TRBV6-5,.,TGTGCCAGCGGCCTACCCTACGAGCAGTACTTC,CASGLPYEQYF
.,TRBJ2-7,TRBV6-1,.,TGTGCCAGCAGTGAACATATGGGGAGCTCCTACGAGCAGTACTTC,CASSEHMGSSYEQYF